This is a list of T cell receptor beta chains from one sample in a study of CD8+ T cells in alopecia areata. Using immunoSEQ multiplex PCR, the repertoire was profiled, and TCRdb retains in-frame clones only, with some absent. The sample records 65,000 to 95,000 clones, just over 50% being singletons. The specimen was NKG2D-high CD8+ T cells sorted from blood. The receptors here all came from a human donor with alopecia areata. The conserved cysteine and the conserved F or W are not part of the CDR3 here. D genes are given only for firm matches. Clone size, where shown, is once, few, many, or a class for clones that have expanded.

- | TRBJ2-5 | TRBV28 | 13 | - | ASSLVWPPGETQY
- | TRBJ2-7 | TRBV5-6 | 12 | - | ASSLSGTLYEQY
- | TRBJ2-7 | TRBV5-1 | 12 | - | ASSLAVGNYEQY
- | TRBJ2-2 | TRBV4-3 | 10 | - | ASSRRTGELF
TRBD2 | TRBJ2-5 | TRBV29-1 | 13 | - | SVVFPAGGRETQY
- | TRBJ1-5 | TRBV6-5 | 11 | - | ASSYESNQPQH
- | TRBJ1-1 | TRBV15 | 10 | few | ATRGFGTEAF
- | TRBJ1-2 | TRBV14 | 13 | few | ASSQEGLANYGYT
- | TRBJ2-3 | TRBV7-9 | 10 | few | ASSLETDTQY
- | TRBJ1-2 | TRBV29-1 | 11 | few | SLGDGALDGYT
- | TRBJ2-7 | TRBV4-1 | 10 | - | ASSQGTREQY
TRBD1 | TRBJ2-5 | TRBV5-1 | 12 | - | ASSGGTDQETQY
- | TRBJ1-4 | TRBV2 | 16 | - | ASAKTRPPGAPNEKLF
- | TRBJ2-7 | TRBV19 | 12 | - | ASSGTERRYEQY
- | TRBJ2-6 | TRBV6-5 | 11 | - | ASGGSGANVLT
- | TRBJ2-7 | TRBV19 | 13 | few | ASSIWSGPTYEQY
TRBD1 | TRBJ2-1 | TRBV27 | 11 | once | ASSWDSYNEQF
TRBD2 | TRBJ2-1 | TRBV2 | 13 | - | ASSYLAGRDNEQF
TRBD2 | TRBJ2-1 | TRBV27 | 12 | - | ASRPLLAGNEQF
TRBD1 | TRBJ2-3 | TRBV30 | 11 | - | AWSGTGSDTQY
- | TRBJ1-1 | TRBV9 | 11 | - | ASSGGLETEAF
- | TRBJ2-6 | TRBV6-5 | 12 | once | ASSAGVGANVLT
- | TRBJ1-1 | TRBV6-5 | 10 | - | ASSYSGGEAF
- | TRBJ2-7 | TRBV5-1 | 10 | few | ASSLDGYEQY
- | TRBJ2-7 | TRBV2 | 12 | - | ASSVYRVKNEQY
- | TRBJ2-1 | TRBV30 | 10 | - | AWASSYNEQF
- | TRBJ1-5 | TRBV19 | 15 | few | ASSIGRDSPRYQPQH
- | TRBJ2-6 | TRBV4-3 | 12 | - | ASSPTLGANVLT
- | TRBJ2-4 | TRBV28 | 9 | - | ASSLGDIQY
- | TRBJ2-5 | TRBV4-3 | 13 | many | ASSQDRGRQETQY
- | TRBJ2-7 | TRBV6-5 | 12 | few | ASSASAQPYEQY
TRBD1 | TRBJ2-7 | TRBV4-3 | 12 | - | ASSPGTGGYEQY
- | TRBJ2-7 | TRBV27 | 12 | once | ASSLLGGIYEQY